This T cell receptor (beta chain) came from a study of T cells expressing NK-cell markers. Concerning this clonotype: The antigen is unknown.

Study-wide points: Leadership of the CD3+CD56-NKG2C+ fraction also belonged to these clonotypes in several donors.

The CDR3 length is 12 residues. Germline loops: CDR1 SEHNR, CDR2 FQNEAQ (reference sequence). Beta-chain TCR cDNA was generated via 5'RACE template switching with UMIs. TCRdb re-called the 5' RACE reads and shows each CDR3 protein once, DNA omitted. The data show 440,000 or so distinct CDR3 sequences, and the top ten clones hold roughly 8%. The TCR originated in a woman aged 18 to 75 in good health. The chain combines TRBV7-9 with TRBJ2-7. The sequenced sample was blood T cells: a sorted CD56 or NKG2C T cell subset, CD4+ or CD8+ T cells, or bulk PBMC T cells (not recorded which). CDR3 region: CASSADSVEQYF.